This T cell receptor (beta chain) was found in a study of T cells in Graves' hyperthyroidism and ophthalmopathy. Study details: Blood from the periphery was taken at initial diagnosis, before any treatment. Findings of the study overall: Most clonotypes that expanded in the thyroid above 0.001 also showed up in blood.

TCR beta CDR3 sequences were amplified from RNA transcripts. First-round RT-PCR targeting the TCR CDR3 was performed with the HTBI primer set. TCRdb itself ran the multiplex PCR reads through MiXCR, one entry per CDR3 protein. This table holds approximately 720,000 distinct CDR3 sequences, roughly 20% found once. Uncontrolled infection, other autoimmune disease, pregnancy or lactation disqualified patients from enrolment. This CDR3 has 15 amino acids. J lost 0 bases, V lost 7 bases, and 8 bases had no gene match. The germline V gene encodes CDR1 MNHNS and CDR2 SASEGT. This clonotype was detected ten times or more. What it binds is unknown.

The chain couples TRBV6-1 to TRBJ1-1; 7 positions agree with TRBD1. This receptor was taken from a woman aged 50 to 65 with Graves' hyperthyroidism that later progressed to Graves' ophthalmopathy. Sequencing used blood. The CDR3 spells CASTPPGQMNTEAFF. The CDR3 region has the DNA TGTGCCAGCACTCCTCCGGGACAGATGAACACTGAAGCTTTCTTT.